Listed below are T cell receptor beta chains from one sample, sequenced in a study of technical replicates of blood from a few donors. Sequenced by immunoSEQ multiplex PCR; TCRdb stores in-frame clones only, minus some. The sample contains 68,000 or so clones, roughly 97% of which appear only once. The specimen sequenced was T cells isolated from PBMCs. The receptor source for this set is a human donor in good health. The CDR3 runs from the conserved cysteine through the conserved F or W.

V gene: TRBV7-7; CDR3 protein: CASSFGVAGKETQYF
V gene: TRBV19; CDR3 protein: CASSITRSYGYTF
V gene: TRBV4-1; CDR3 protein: CASSPMGTEYQETQYF
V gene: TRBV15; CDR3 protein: CATTGTGTVNQPQHF
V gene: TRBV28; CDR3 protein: CASSLFRAGKHNEQFF
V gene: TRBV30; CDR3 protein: CAWTSGSPDTQYF
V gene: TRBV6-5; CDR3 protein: CASRLQENTEAFF
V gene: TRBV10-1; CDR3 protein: CASFNRNTEAFF
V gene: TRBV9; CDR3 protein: CASSADRGKTNQPQHF
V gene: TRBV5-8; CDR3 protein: CASSLYRDSTDTQYF
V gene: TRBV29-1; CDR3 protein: CSVEEGRTYEQYF
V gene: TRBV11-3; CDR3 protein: CASSPKSGLHNEQFF
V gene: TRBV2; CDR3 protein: CASRRGLTEAFF
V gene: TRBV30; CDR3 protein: CALPGSPRGIYGYTF
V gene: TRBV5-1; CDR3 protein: CASSRFAGGSYNEQFF
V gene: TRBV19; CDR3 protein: CASSTYSGNTIYF
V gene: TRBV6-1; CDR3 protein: CASKRDNTGELFF
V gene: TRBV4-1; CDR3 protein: CASSQEEGSYEQYF
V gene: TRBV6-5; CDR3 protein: CASSYSIDRADTEAFF
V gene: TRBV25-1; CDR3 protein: CASTPSAGIPGELFF
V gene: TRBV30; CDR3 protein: CAWSISTEAFF
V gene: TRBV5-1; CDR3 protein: CASSSPPGGRAAERDEQYF
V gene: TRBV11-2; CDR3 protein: CASSLDSGYNGELFF
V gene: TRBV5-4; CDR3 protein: CASRLDKQGTGELFF
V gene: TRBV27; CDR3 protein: CASSLEWNTEAFF
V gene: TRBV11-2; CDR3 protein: CASSSQWEQFF
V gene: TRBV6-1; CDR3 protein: CAPRSGISYNEQFF
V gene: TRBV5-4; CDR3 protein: CASSFVRGTDTQYF
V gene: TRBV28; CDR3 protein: CASSSSLPPTGVEAFF
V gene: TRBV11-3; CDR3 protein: CASSLGLSPTSYEQYF
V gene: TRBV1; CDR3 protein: CTSSPRTTPNSEQYF